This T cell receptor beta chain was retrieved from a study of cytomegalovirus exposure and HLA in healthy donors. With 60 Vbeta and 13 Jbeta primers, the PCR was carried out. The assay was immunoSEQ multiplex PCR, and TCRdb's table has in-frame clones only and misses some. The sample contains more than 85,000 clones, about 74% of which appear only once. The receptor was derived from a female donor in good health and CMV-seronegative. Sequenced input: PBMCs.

Written as DNA, the CDR3 is TGTGCCAGTAGCCCTAGAATGCGACCCCCGTTAGCAAATCAGCCCCAGCATTTT. Amino acid sequence: CASSPRMRPPLANQPQHF. This chain connects TRBV19 to TRBJ1-5; no reliable D call. CDR3 size: 18 residues. The germline gives CDR1 LNHDA, CDR2 SQIVND (reference sequence). V gave up 6 bases and J gave up 4 bases, with 25 bases separating them.